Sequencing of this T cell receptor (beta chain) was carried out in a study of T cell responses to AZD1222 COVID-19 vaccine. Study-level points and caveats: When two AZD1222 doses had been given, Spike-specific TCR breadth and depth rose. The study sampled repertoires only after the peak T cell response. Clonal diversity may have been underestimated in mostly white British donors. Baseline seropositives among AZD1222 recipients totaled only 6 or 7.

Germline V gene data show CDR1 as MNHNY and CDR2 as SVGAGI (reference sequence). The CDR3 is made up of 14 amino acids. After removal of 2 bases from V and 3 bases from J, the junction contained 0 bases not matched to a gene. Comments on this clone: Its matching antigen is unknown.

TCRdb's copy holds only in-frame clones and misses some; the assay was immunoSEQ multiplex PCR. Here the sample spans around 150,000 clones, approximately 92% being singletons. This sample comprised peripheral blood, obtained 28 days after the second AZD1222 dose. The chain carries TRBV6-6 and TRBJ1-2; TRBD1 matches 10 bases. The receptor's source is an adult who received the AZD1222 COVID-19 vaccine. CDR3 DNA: TGTGCCAGCAGTTACGGGACAGGGGACTATGGCTACACCTTC. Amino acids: CASSYGTGDYGYTF.